This T cell receptor (beta chain) came from a study of cytomegalovirus exposure and HLA in healthy donors (dated by TCRdb to about 2017). Broadly, across the study: In an earlier analysis of roughly 590 of the donors, about 270 Gb of sequence data and 90 million to 120 million unique TCR beta sequences from about 180 million T cells were reported. Rather than drawing on any new phenotypic data, the later analysis identified candidate immune exposures from TCR beta sequences and the way those sequences occurred across donors. In a later genetic analysis, genome-wide SNP genotypes for about 55% of the 666 donors were used, and that subset was treated as a discovery cohort. Five DR-DQ haplotypes were treated as single units for association and clustering because of strong linkage in the cohort. The aim of the study was to test whether cataloging public T cell receptors could identify signatures of past pathogen exposure. An earlier analysis of a few hundred of the donors applied high-throughput TCR beta sequencing to assess whether each TCR beta V gene segment acted as functional or pseudogenic. Typing coverage differed by locus: A, B, C, DRB1 and DQB1 were typed in roughly 620-630 donors, DQA1 in about 550, DPA1 in approximately 600, and DPB1 in 472. Of the roughly 400 genotyped donors, about 84% fell in the genetic ancestry cluster associated with self-reported Caucasian donors. Besides the first cohort of some 670 subjects, a separate validation cohort made up of roughly 120 different subjects was used. To predict cytomegalovirus infection status, the study brought together high-throughput TCR immunosequencing, statistical association of individual TCRs with disease status, and machine learning. A later analysis re-analyzed previously published TCR beta repertoires from approximately 670 donors and added high-resolution HLA genotyping to study TCR occurrence patterns. The study profiled the T cell repertoires of around 700 subjects by immunosequencing and related them to cytomegalovirus serostatus. All discovery cohort repertoires had been generated using a single sequencing platform. Among a few hundred genotyped donors of the cohort, an average of about 240,000 unique TCR beta nucleotide sequences were sequenced per donor, roughly 18% of them non-productive. Alongside the repertoire data, information on donor age, sex, ethnicity and CMV serostatus was compiled. HLA typing covered class I and class II loci at four-digit resolution. About 300 gigabases of sequencing data and approximately 85 million unique TCR sequences were included in an early release covering about 620 HLA-typed donors.

Libraries were made using the immunoSEQ multiplex PCR assay. For the multiplex PCR, a mixture combining 60 forward primers for TCR Vbeta segments and 13 reverse primers for TCR Jbeta segments was used. Amplification of the CDR3 region of rearranged TCR beta genes was performed with a multiplex PCR assay on genomic DNA. On the Illumina HiSeq System, the amplified TCR beta libraries were sequenced as 87-base-pair reads. In the original analysis: A later analysis counted approximately 76 million unique TCR beta chains across the 666 repertoires, and about 10 million of these chains were shared by at least two donors. A nearest-neighbor algorithm error-corrected the raw reads and collapsed the reads into unique sequences, merging closely related sequences to remove PCR and sequencing errors. Alignment of CDR3 sequences to IMGT reference sequences was used to assign V, D and J gene segments. For a sequence to be retained, a match of at least six nucleotides was required to both a V gene segment and a J gene segment. Rearrangements were called productive when the CDR3 lacked stop codons and stayed in frame with V and J; all others were non-productive. CDR3 was defined by IMGT convention, running from the second conserved V-encoded cysteine to the conserved J-encoded phenylalanine. Sequences without an unambiguous match to a single V gene segment were excluded from the earlier analysis of approximately 560 of the donors. An earlier analysis of fewer than 750 of the donors called V segments functional above 56.7% productive rearrangements and segregating when the between-donor standard deviation exceeded 5%. A statistical classification framework was developed to diagnose cytomegalovirus status using the catalog of TCR beta chain sequences. In a later analysis, TCR nucleotide sequences were compared against IMGT/GENE-DB human TR gene sequences so that V and J genes could be assigned. A later analysis assigned CDR3 sequences and most-parsimonious VDJ recombination scenarios with the TCRdist pipeline. A later analysis defined each TCR beta chain by its CDR3 amino acid sequence plus V-gene family, and excluded reads lacking a unique V-gene family. As a way to deal with suspected cross-contamination and a sequencing artifact, a later analysis dropped approximately 590 nucleotide sequences that were highly shared and had low generation probability. For each public chain, a later analysis derived a clonal expansion index from normalized ranks of inferred template counts within each repertoire. In a later analysis, generation probabilities were computed with a VDJ recombination model fitted to out-of-frame rearrangements, and the resulting probabilities were checked against IGoR. In a later analysis, TCR-TCR, TCR-HLA and TCR-CMV co-occurrence was scored with hypergeometric tests, and a repertoire-size bias correction was applied to TCR pairs. A later analysis estimated false discovery rates by permuting HLA or CMV assignments 20 times. In a later analysis, co-occurring TCRs were grouped using DBSCAN, with TCRdist sequence similarity added in when clustering inside HLA-allele-positive subsets. For co-occurrence clustering, repertoires with fewer than 30,000 or more than 120,000 public chains were excluded, along with a handful of repertoires with anomalous nucleotide sharing. TCRdb retrieved this table from immuneACCESS and kept in-frame rearrangements only. Not all clones are present; in checked studies, unresolved V genes account for under half, and no reason is known for the remainder. The V and J calls and the clone size are those of that table, but D and trimming were determined from the DNA. The sample table records about 160,000 clones; about 81% of these occur just once. Together, the top ten hold around 1.9% of the sample.

In total, fewer than 750 healthy bone marrow donors made up the cohort. All cohort members were sampled while nominally healthy, although unrecorded immune exposures were likely present. The donor tested CMV seronegative, placing the donor among the 350 or so seronegative members of the cohort. A peripheral blood sample was collected from each donor, and TCR beta sequencing was performed on peripheral blood mononuclear cells. Genomic DNA was extracted from the blood cell samples with the Qiagen DNeasy Blood Extraction Kit. From the germline V gene, CDR1 is SGDLS and CDR2 is YYNGEE. The CDR3, from cysteine to phenylalanine, totals 15 residues. The CDR3 DNA has 45 bases and is translated from base 1. Trimming removed 3 bases from V and 2 bases from J; the gene matches leave 6 bases unexplained. Paper-wide results and their limitations: Correlated functional status among segregating V segments might reflect linkage disequilibrium, but an unknown experimental factor could not be ruled out. Strong co-occurrence of HLA alleles, especially DR and DQ, made assigning TCR associations to individual alleles difficult. In this cohort, only TCR beta chains were sequenced, and detectable features were limited by the absence of alpha or paired-chain data. The 87-base-pair reads could not distinguish some IMGT-functional V segments, including TRBV6-2 and TRBV6-3, so those segments were excluded. In an earlier analysis of roughly 500 of the donors, most TCR beta V segments appeared in productive rearrangements about 87% or about 30% of the time, broadly matching IMGT annotations. In vitro tests confirmed that a few of the cytomegalovirus-associated TCR beta chains recognize cytomegalovirus antigens. Because counts were too low, 15 to 20 rarely observed V segments, including chromosome 9 orphons, were excluded from the earlier analysis of 587 of the donors. A later analysis reported that several top co-occurrence clusters appeared linked to parvovirus B19, influenza, CMV and Epstein-Barr virus. Presence/absence analyses assumed roughly uniform sequencing depth across donors, an assumption that may not hold. Because some donors lacked HLA typing at each locus, the association tests relied only on the typed subset. In a later genetic analysis, fewer N-insertions in productive TCRs were reported among donors in an Asian-associated ancestry cluster than the roughly 700-donor mean. Across donors, most TCR sequences were observed very rarely, whereas some public TCRs were present in many individuals. The authors suggested that the approach could potentially be generalized to other disease states and immunological phenotypes. In a later analysis, some 18,000 TCR beta sequences were associated with specific HLA alleles at a false discovery rate of 0.05. In a later analysis, HLA-associated TCR beta chains showed more clonal expansion and lower generation probabilities than non-associated chains that were equally common. A further reported finding was that TCR beta sequences accurately predicted the HLA-A and HLA-B alleles for most subjects in the first cohort. In the study, about 150 TCR beta chains were listed as associated with cytomegalovirus. In a later analysis, most CMV-associated TCR beta chains were found to appear HLA-restricted, with HLA associations seemingly driven largely by CMV exposure. A later genetic analysis associated a missense DCLRE1C variant with V-gene and J-gene trimming of TCR beta chains, and an independent cohort replicated the association. According to a later analysis, TCR association rates differed among HLA loci, with DRB1 alleles showing the most associated TCRs and HLA-C alleles showing the fewest. For the cohort, immune exposure information was limited to CMV serostatus. A cluster of highly shared sequence variants was judged likely to be a technical artifact of the sequencing pipeline. In both the original and validation cohorts, the classifier was reported to diagnose cytomegalovirus status with high specificity and sensitivity.

This clone was counted once. Its cognate antigen has yet to be identified. Nothing much larger sits one base from this clone, and base qualities are not available. The clonotype comes from a woman under 30 in good health and CMV-seronegative. Sequencing was performed on PBMCs. Here the chain combines TRBV9 and TRBJ2-5, and 8 bases in between align with TRBD1. The nucleotide sequence is TGTGCCAGCAGCGGCCAGGGGGCGGGACAAGAGACCCAGTACTTC. Translated, it gives CASSGQGAGQETQYF.